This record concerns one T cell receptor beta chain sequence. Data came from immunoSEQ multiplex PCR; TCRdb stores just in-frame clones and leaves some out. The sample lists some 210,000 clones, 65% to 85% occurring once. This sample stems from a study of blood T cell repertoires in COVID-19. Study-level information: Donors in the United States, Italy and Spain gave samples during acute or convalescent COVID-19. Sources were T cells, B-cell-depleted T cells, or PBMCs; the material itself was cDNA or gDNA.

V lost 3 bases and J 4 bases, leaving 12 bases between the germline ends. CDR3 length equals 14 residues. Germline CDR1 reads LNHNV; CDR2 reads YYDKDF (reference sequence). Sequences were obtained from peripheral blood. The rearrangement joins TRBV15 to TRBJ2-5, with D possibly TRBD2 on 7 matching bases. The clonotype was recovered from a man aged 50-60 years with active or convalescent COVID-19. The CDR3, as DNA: TGTGCCACCAGCAGGGGAGGGACATCAGAGACCCAGTACTTC. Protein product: CATSRGGTSETQYF.